The rows below give T cell receptor beta chains drawn from one sample of a study of metastatic and nonmetastatic thyroid tumors. TCRdb re-clonotyped the PCR reads via MiXCR. The sample consists of tens of thousands of clones, roughly 12% of them appearing once. The sequenced sample consisted of blood. The receptors were gathered from a male donor with papillary thyroid cancer or a benign thyroid nodule (not recorded which). Some clones in this sample may be carry-over from other donors' samples. Both conserved end residues are part of each CDR3. The D gene is left open where the match is weak. Size is omitted from some rows. Given values are once, few, many or a class for expanded clones.

>.|TRBV5-6|TRBJ2-3|many
TGTGCCAGCAGCTCGAACACAGATACGCAGTATTTT
CASSSNTDTQYF
>.|TRBV4-1|TRBJ2-3|many
TGCGCCAGCAGCCAACCGGCAGGAGGGTCCCCTGATACGCAGTATTTT
CASSQPAGGSPDTQYF
>.|TRBV7-9|TRBJ2-7|.
TGTGCCAGCAGCTTGGGTCCCGCCGAGCAGTACTTC
CASSLGPAEQYF
>.|TRBV28|TRBJ1-1|many
TGTGCCAGCACCCAAGGGAGTGAGACTGAAGCTTTCTTT
CASTQGSETEAFF
>TRBD1|TRBV25-1|TRBJ1-5|few
TGTGCCAGCAGCCGAGACAGGGGGCGGAATCAGCCCCAGCATTTT
CASSRDRGRNQPQHF
>.|TRBV20-1|TRBJ2-3|.
TGCAGTGCTAACCCCCTCGAGAGGGGGGGTAGCACAGATACGCAGTATTTT
CSANPLERGGSTDTQYF
>.|TRBV27|TRBJ1-1|few
TGTGCCAGAAGTTTCTGGAAGAGTGGAACTGAAGCTTTCTTT
CARSFWKSGTEAFF
>.|TRBV6-1|TRBJ2-7|few
TGTGCCAGCAGTATTTGGACTCATCTGTTGTCCTACGAGCAGTACTTC
CASSIWTHLLSYEQYF
>TRBD2|TRBV28|TRBJ2-3|many
TGTGCCGGGGGGGAGCGTGGGGGAACAGATACGCAGTATTTT
CAGGERGGTDTQYF
>TRBD2|TRBV6-4|TRBJ2-2|many
TGTGCCAGCAGTGGCGGGAGCACCGGGGAGCTGTTTTTT
CASSGGSTGELFF
>TRBD1|TRBV15|TRBJ2-1|few
TGTGCCACCAGCAGAGATAGGGCAGGGGGCAGGTACAATGAGCAGCTCTTC
CATSRDRAGGRYNEQLF
>TRBD1|TRBV6-1|TRBJ2-3|many
TGTGCCAGCAGCCACGGACAGGGAGCCACAGATACGCAGTATTTT
CASSHGQGATDTQYF
>TRBD1|TRBV24-1|TRBJ2-7|many
TGTGCCACCAGTGAACCGGACAGGGACGACGAGCAGTACTTC
CATSEPDRDDEQYF
>TRBD2|TRBV5-1|TRBJ2-1|many
TGCGCCAGCAGCCGTACAAGGGGGACTAGCGGGCAGACCTACAATGAGCAGTTCTTC
CASSRTRGTSGQTYNEQFF
>.|TRBV20-1|TRBJ2-3|.
TGCAGTGCTAGACGGGTGGGTTGGGGCGCTGGCACAGATACGCAGTATTTT
CSARRVGWGAGTDTQYF
>TRBD1|TRBV19|TRBJ1-4|many
TGTGCCAGCAGCCCCCACAGGGGAGGAAAACTGTTTTTT
CASSPHRGGKLFF
>TRBD2|TRBV28|TRBJ2-2|many
TGTGCCAGCGGCGGGGGCACCGGGGAGCTGTTTTTT
CASGGGTGELFF
>.|TRBV5-1|TRBJ2-5|many
TGCGCCAGCAGCTTAGTTTTACGAGAGACCCAGTACTTC
CASSLVLRETQYF
>.|TRBV20-1|TRBJ2-7|many
TGCAGTGCTAGCAGGATCGGTGACCTCTCCTACGAGCAGTACTTC
CSASRIGDLSYEQYF
>.|TRBV2|TRBJ2-3|few
TGTGCCAGCAGTGAATCGCCCTCCTCGAGTACGCAGTATTTT
CASSESPSSSTQYF
>.|TRBV5-5|TRBJ2-6|.
TGTGCCAGCAGCTTGGACGGCTCTGGGGCCAACGTCCCGACTTTC
CASSLDGSGANVPTF
>TRBD1|TRBV19|TRBJ1-2|many
TGTGCCAGTAGTATAGATGGACAGGGCCTCTATGGCTACACCTTC
CASSIDGQGLYGYTF
>TRBD1|TRBV6-2/TRBV6-3|TRBJ1-5|many
TGTGCCAGCAGCCAGACAGGGTACAATCAGCCCCAGCATTTT
CASSQTGYNQPQHF
>.|TRBV9|TRBJ2-3|many
TGTGCCAGCAGCGTAGCTCACGGAAGTACGCAGTATTTT
CASSVAHGSTQYF
>TRBD1|TRBV12-3/TRBV12-4|TRBJ2-5|many
TGTGCCAGCAGTTTCACCGGGACAGGGGGCGGAGAGACCCAGTACTTC
CASSFTGTGGGETQYF
>.|TRBV27|TRBJ2-2|medium-sized
TGTGCCAGCAGTTTATCACTGAACACCGGGGAGCTGTTTTTT
CASSLSLNTGELFF
>TRBD1|TRBV6-1|TRBJ1-1|.
TGTGCCAGCAGAGCCGGGACAGGGGGCTTGTACACTGAAGCTTTCTTT
CASRAGTGGLYTEAFF
>.|TRBV19|TRBJ1-1|.
TGTGCCAGTAGTATTTCGTGGGGGTCTGAAGCTTTCTTT
CASSISWGSEAFF
>.|TRBV7-9|TRBJ2-5|many
TGTGCCAGCAGCTTAGATCACAGGCCTGGGAAGACCCAGTACTTC
CASSLDHRPGKTQYF
>.|TRBV30|TRBJ1-1|.
TGTGCCTGGAGTGGGGGGCCGGGGACGGGCCGGAGGGGCACTGAAGCTTTCTTT
CAWSGGPGTGRRGTEAFF
>TRBD1|TRBV27|TRBJ2-1|many
TGTGCCAGCAGTTCATACAGGGGGATAAGGTACAATGAGCAGTTCTTC
CASSSYRGIRYNEQFF
>.|TRBV5-4|TRBJ2-1|many
TGTGCCAGCAGCTTGGTTGGCAACAATGAGCAGTTCTTC
CASSLVGNNEQFF
>.|TRBV20-1|TRBJ2-1|few
TGCAGTGCTAGCCCCCCCGGAGGCGATGAGCAGTTCTTC
CSASPPGGDEQFF
>TRBD2|TRBV3-1|TRBJ2-7|few
TGTGCCAGCAGCCACATTACCGCGGGACTAGCCTCCTACGAGCAGTACTTC
CASSHITAGLASYEQYF
>.|TRBV27|TRBJ2-3|many
TGTGCCAGCAGTTTTTGGACAGCCACAGATACGCAGTATTTT
CASSFWTATDTQYF
>.|TRBV28|TRBJ1-2|medium-sized
TGTGCCAGCAGAGAGCGGGGGCAGGCTCGACGCTACACCTTC
CASRERGQARRYTF
>.|TRBV16|TRBJ1-1|many
TGTGCCAGCAGCCATCTCGACAGGAACACTGAAGCTTTCTTT
CASSHLDRNTEAFF
>TRBD2|TRBV6-1|TRBJ2-2|many
TGTGCCAGCACTCTCAGGGAGGGCTGGAGGACCGGGGAGCTGTTTTTT
CASTLREGWRTGELFF
>.|TRBV20-1|TRBJ1-2|many
TGCAGCCACGGCAGGGGACGTAACTATGGCTACACCTTC
CSHGRGRNYGYTF
>TRBD1|TRBV7-2|TRBJ1-1|many
TGTGCCAGCAGCATGACAGGGGGGGCAACTGAAGCTTTCTTT
CASSMTGGATEAFF
>TRBD2|TRBV6-6|TRBJ2-7|medium-sized
TGTGCCAGCAGTTATTTCGGGAGGGCCTACGAGCAGTACTTC
CASSYFGRAYEQYF
>.|TRBV19|TRBJ2-2|.
TGTGCCAGTAGTATTCGGCTAGCGACCACCAGTGAGCTGTTTTTT
CASSIRLATTSELFF
>.|TRBV30|TRBJ2-1|few
TGTGCCTGGAGTACAACAGGGAAAACCTACAATGAGCAGTTCTTC
CAWSTTGKTYNEQFF
>.|TRBV7-2|TRBJ2-3|many
TGTGCCAGCAGCCCAGAATACCTACTCACAGATACGCAGTATTTT
CASSPEYLLTDTQYF
>.|TRBV5-5|TRBJ2-7|many
TGTGCCAGCTCCGGGACATTGTACGAGCAGTACTTC
CASSGTLYEQYF